A single T cell receptor beta chain is shown here with its context. This clonotype was detected a few times. This clone's antigen is unknown. Per-base quality was not reported, and no clone a single base away is much larger than it. This specimen comes from a study of T cells after yellow fever vaccination (dated by TCRdb to about 2019). General notes on the study: The SMART-Seq v4 Ultra Low Input RNA kit was used to prepare libraries from fractions with low cell numbers. Two healthy male donors made up the cohort, one aged 18 to 30 years and the other aged 30 to 40 years. To follow T-cell clones before and after primary and booster YFV17D yellow fever vaccination, bulk TCR alpha and beta repertoires were sequenced over time. Blood was collected at multiple timepoints before and after primary and secondary immunization, and bulk PBMC replicates and cell subsets were isolated. Broad study findings and their caveats: After the booster, most of the clones that had expanded following primary vaccination were detected again (almost 98% of CD4 and around 88% of CD8), which suggests that memory was broadly maintained. The secondary T-cell response was weaker than the primary response but faster, peaking on day 5 instead of day 15. The study included only a couple of donors, which limits how far the findings can be generalized. A small share of clonotypes was detected in both CD4 and CD8 compartments, with the overlap likely arising from convergent recombination. Computational filtering was needed because FACS-sorted repertoires could contain abundant contaminating clonotypes from the bulk population.

Synthesis of TCR cDNA relied on 5'RACE template switching, a step that introduced a universal primer site along with unique molecular identifiers. Priming for cDNA synthesis came from both the TCR alpha and TCR beta constant segments. Library amplification used two PCR steps, and the second PCR step added sample barcodes and sequencing adapters. Sequencing of libraries was performed on Illumina HiSeq 2500 (2x100 bp) or NovaSeq (2x150 bp). From the authors' description of their analysis: Reads were demultiplexed and collapsed into UMI consensus sequences with MIGEC, and V(D)J alignment was performed with MiXCR. Vaccine-responding clonotypes were identified with edgeR using replicate PBMC samples, with FDR below 0.01 and a log2 fold change above 5 up to day 15 being required. Each bulk clonotype received a CD4 or CD8 identity based on whether the sequenced CD4 or CD8 repertoire contained that clonotype at higher abundance. TCRdb reworked the public reads: Q25 trimming with fastp, MiXCR clone assembly, productive beta chains retained. Duplicate CDR3 protein sequences are folded into a single record with the most common DNA and genes. TCRdb assigned the V and J calls; the authors' analysis was not used. The sample table shows hundreds of thousands of distinct CDR3 sequences, and approximately 13% are seen once. The biggest ten clones account for roughly an eighth of the sample.

Including the terminal cysteine and phenylalanine, the CDR3 comprises 12 residues. Only CDR3 DNA remains: 36 bases, in frame from the first base. A distance of 8 bases separates the germline ends of V and J, which lose 1 base and 10 bases respectively. CDR1 and CDR2 are drawn from the germline V gene: LGHNT, FRNRAP. Read against the paper, the sample's treatment or condition label means: live attenuated yellow fever vaccine strain. At each blood-draw timepoint, two biological replicates of bulk PBMCs were obtained. PBMCs were isolated from peripheral blood using a standard Ficoll-Paque protocol. RNA was extracted with TriZol from bulk PBMCs, CD4 and CD8 fractions, and dextramer-positive and dextramer-negative fractions.

Source: PBMCs, taken on the day of the yellow fever booster vaccination. The chain uses TRBV12-5 and TRBJ2-1, with no D gene named confidently. The TCR comes from a man aged 25-45 years who received the YFV17D yellow fever vaccine. The DNA reads as follows: TGTGCTAGTGGTTTGGACATGACAGAGCAGTTCTTC. Translated, it gives CASGLDMTEQFF.